The present entry profiles one T cell receptor beta chain with its context. These data are taken from a study of CD8+ T cells in alopecia areata. Treatment in this sample: oral pan-JAK inhibitor, 5-10 mg twice daily. Trimming shortened V by 4 bases and J by 4 bases, and 1 base separated the two germline ends. Germline values: CDR1 KGHSH, CDR2 LQKENI. This CDR3 has 10 residues. Sequencing templates came from extracted RNA that was reverse transcribed into cDNA. Generated by immunoSEQ multiplex PCR, the TCRdb table keeps only in-frame clones and is missing some. The data show more than 95,000 clones, with approximately 60% seen just once and 5.7% held by the top ten.

The receptor's source is a human donor with alopecia areata. The sample here was CD4+ T cells sorted from blood, taken at week 4, from a patient treated with tofacitinib. The chain combines TRBV18 with TRBJ2-5; D is unresolved. In DNA form, the CDR3 reads TGTGCCAGCTCACGAGAGACCCAGTACTTC. Its protein is CASSRETQYF.